This T cell receptor (beta chain) emerged from a study of T cells in Graves' hyperthyroidism and ophthalmopathy (dated by TCRdb to the late 2010s). In terms of the full investigation: Peripheral blood samples were taken at the time of initial diagnosis, prior to any treatment. Once sampling was done, hyperthyroidism patients were given methimazole at a starting dose of 30 mg daily, whereas ophthalmopathy patients were given high-dose intravenous methylprednisolone. A discovery cohort of about a hundred patients, roughly 45 with Graves' ophthalmopathy and about 58 with stable Graves' hyperthyroidism, was used to find distinguishing TCR V-J signatures. The approximately 100 discovery patients were randomly divided into training and test sets at a 7:3 ratio. An independent validation cohort of fewer than 20 hyperthyroidism patients and about 15 patients who later progressed to ophthalmopathy tested prospective prediction of ophthalmopathy. The paper describes TCR Vbeta CDR3 sequencing of 135 peripheral blood samples, made up of about 40 ophthalmopathy patients, approximately 73 hyperthyroidism patients and roughly 17 progressor patients. In addition, the study compared T-cell repertoires in thyroid tissue and in blood from a handful of Graves' hyperthyroidism patients. Summary of the overall study and its limitations: Sample size was not statistically predetermined, and investigators were not blinded to group allocation. In validation, the model predicted progression to ophthalmopathy with just under 71% sensitivity and 72% to 75% specificity, a median of about six months before onset. Ophthalmopathy was separated from stable hyperthyroidism by a 13 V-J signature model, with around 90% sensitivity and about 84% specificity obtained in cross-validation and 80%/75% obtained in testing. Blood samples also contained most of the expanded thyroid clonotypes (frequency above 0.001), which suggests that blood repertoires may reflect thyroid immune responses.

Ophthalmopathy patients had moderately to severely active disease, with a Clinical Activity Score of 3 or more, a NOSPECS grade of 4 or more, and a disease duration of less than 3 months. Patients with uncontrolled infections, other autoimmune diseases, pregnancy or lactation were excluded. Clinical symptoms, serum thyroxine and TRAb, thyroid ultrasound, and orbital computed tomography formed the basis for the diagnoses. PBMCs were separated from roughly 10 ml of fresh peripheral blood using Ficoll-Paque density gradient centrifugation. Trizol reagent was used to extract total RNA, and RNA quality was then checked on an Agilent 2100 Bioanalyzer. The CDR3 has 12 amino acids, counting the end cysteine and phenylalanine. Only the CDR3 part of the read is kept: 36 bases, read in frame from the first base. Trimming removed 5 bases from V and 6 bases from J, leaving 11 bases between the germline ends. For CDR1 and CDR2, the germline V gene lists MDHEN and SYDVKM.

This clonotype was recorded many times. Which antigen it targets is not known. Per-nucleotide qualities are absent, and no much larger clonotype sits a single base away. The TCR beta CDR3 regions were amplified from RNA transcripts. The TCR CDR3 was subjected to a first round of RT-PCR using the HTBI primer set and the Qiagen OneStep RT-PCR kit. Libraries were constructed in a second round of multiplex PCR, after which size selection and purification were carried out. The libraries were sequenced on an Illumina HiSeq2000 using paired-end 100 bp reads. The original methods were these. SOAPnuke was used to process the raw data, with reads discarded if the reads contained adapters or uncalled bases, had a mean Phred below 15, or lacked an exact constant-primer or identifier match. COPE v1.2.5 was used to merge high-quality paired reads, and clonotypes were defined as unique nucleotide sequences. MiTCR v1.1 was used to align the clonotypes against IMGT TRBV, TRBD and TRBJ reference segments. The analysis included only V-J combinations with a frequency above 0.0001, which together covered around 99% of the repertoires. The TCS score was defined as F50 (clonal expansion) divided by E x V (chaos), with BLOSUM62-based TCRdist calculated between CDR3 peptides within each V-J. Welch's t-statistics and random forest reduced several hundred V-J features to 10 to 15, which were used in a naive Bayes classifier (R e1071). TCRdb trimmed the raw reads at Q25, called clones with MiXCR and kept productive beta chains. Rows are combined by CDR3 protein, so each entry shows the most common genes and DNA. V and J calls and clone size were set by TCRdb, not the authors. The sample table holds about 370,000 distinct CDR3 sequences, of which roughly 15% were seen once. The top ten clonotypes cover roughly 20% of the sample.

This sequence originates from a woman aged 55-70 years with Graves' ophthalmopathy. The specimen was blood. The chain uses TRBV28 and TRBJ2-7; TRBD2 is a possible D gene, resting on 6 matching bases. The nucleotides are TGTGCCAGCAGTCCCTTGGGGGGCGAGCAGTACTTC. This codes for CASSPLGGEQYF.